This T cell receptor beta chain was profiled in a study of T cells in AML relapse after transplant (dated by TCRdb to about 2019). Regarding the study in general: Remission controls were clinically matched patients who maintained long-term complete remission with more than 3 years of follow-up. In this retrospective study, inhibitory receptor expression and TCR repertoires of bone marrow T cells were examined in patients given allogeneic HSCT for myeloid malignancy. Remission samples were bone marrow collected about 1 year after HSCT from patients who maintained complete remission. Overall results and qualifications from the work: TCR repertoire comparisons were based on very few samples, with only three individuals included per group for unsorted bone marrow.

As regards this clonotype: Its specific antigen is unknown. At one of its ends the junction is not consistent with the germline gene, which may arise from a read error.

Measured from the cysteine to the phenylalanine, the CDR3 is 13 residues long. The CDR3 DNA has 39 bases and is translated from base 1. CDR1 is given as KGHSH and CDR2 as LQKENI, both from the germline V gene. Libraries were made using PCR. TCR alpha and beta chains were amplified from RNA with a modified RACE PCR protocol rather than multiplex PCR. The libraries were sequenced on an Illumina MiSeq, and sample-specific barcode combinations were used to demultiplex the raw reads. Regarding the original processing steps: TCR clonotypes were identified from the sequencing reads using MiXCR software. In TCRdb, the public reads were trimmed at Q25 with fastp and aligned with MiXCR, with productive beta chains retained. Identical CDR3 protein sequences are pooled into one entry, listed with their most common genes and DNA. TCRdb, not the original authors, processed these V and J calls. The sample records roughly 3,000 distinct CDR3 sequences, over 8.5% of which are singletons. Approximately 31% of the sample lies in the top ten.

This TCR derives from a human donor who had a stem cell transplant for acute myeloid leukemia. Following transplantation, T cells from the graft donor may be among those present. Here the sequenced sample was bone marrow, either the whole sample or a sorted T cell fraction (not recorded which), taken in complete remission. The V gene is TRBV18 and the J gene is TRBJ2-1; no D gene call is confident. Read as DNA, the sequence is TGTGCCAGCTCACCAGACACAAACAATGGGCAGTTCTTC. Its protein is CASSPDTNNGQFF.